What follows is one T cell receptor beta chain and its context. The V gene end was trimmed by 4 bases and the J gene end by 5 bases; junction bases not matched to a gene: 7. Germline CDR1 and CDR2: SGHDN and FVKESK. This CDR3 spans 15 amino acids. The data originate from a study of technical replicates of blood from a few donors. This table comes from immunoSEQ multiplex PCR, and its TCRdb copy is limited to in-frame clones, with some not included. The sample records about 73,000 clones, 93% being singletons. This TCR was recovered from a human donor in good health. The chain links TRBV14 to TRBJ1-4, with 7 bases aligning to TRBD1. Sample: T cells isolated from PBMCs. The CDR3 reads CASSPRTGLNEKLFF. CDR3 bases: TGTGCCAGCAGCCCGAGGACAGGACTCAATGAAAAACTGTTTTTT.